The sequence of this TCR beta chain was determined in a study of response to subunit inactivated influenza vaccine. This clonotype has only a few counts. No antigen is known for it. TCRdb re-called the RT-PCR reads with MiXCR, one entry per CDR3 protein. The table includes roughly 520,000 distinct CDR3 sequences, less than 30% detected once. Germline CDR1 is SGHTA and CDR2 is FQGNSA. The V gene lost 0 bases and the J gene lost 0 bases, with 11 bases spanning the gap. The CDR3 spans 16 residues. Overall study findings and caveats: Authors proposed each seasonal influenza vaccination draws in few new T cells.

This sequence was found in a man between 45 and 60 years old who received an inactivated influenza vaccine. Sequencing used CD4+ T cells sorted from PBMCs, obtained 5 days after vaccination. This chain links TRBV7-2 with TRBJ1-1; D ambiguous. DNA for the CDR3: TGTGCCAGCAGCTTAGCGCCCCCACCCATGAACACTGAAGCTTTCTTT. Amino acids: CASSLAPPPMNTEAFF.